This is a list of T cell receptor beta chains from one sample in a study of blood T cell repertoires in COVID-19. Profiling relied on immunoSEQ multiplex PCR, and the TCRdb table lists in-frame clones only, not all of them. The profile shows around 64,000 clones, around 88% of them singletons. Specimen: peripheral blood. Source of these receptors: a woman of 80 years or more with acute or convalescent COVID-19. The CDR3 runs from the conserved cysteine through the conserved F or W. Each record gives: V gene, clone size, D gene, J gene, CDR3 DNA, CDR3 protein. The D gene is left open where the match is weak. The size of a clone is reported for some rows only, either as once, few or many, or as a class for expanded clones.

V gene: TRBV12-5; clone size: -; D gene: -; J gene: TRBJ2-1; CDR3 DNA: TGTGCTAGTGGTTCCACTAGCTTCAGTGAGCAGTTCTTC; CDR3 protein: CASGSTSFSEQFF
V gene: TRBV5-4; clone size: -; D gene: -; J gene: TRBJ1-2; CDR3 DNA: TGTGCCAGCAGTACCTCTCGCGTCAGGGATGGGGCAGGCGGCTACACCTTC; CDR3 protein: CASSTSRVRDGAGGYTF
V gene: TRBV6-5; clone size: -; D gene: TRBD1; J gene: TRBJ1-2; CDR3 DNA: TGTGCCAGCAGATACGGGACAGCCTCTAACTATGGCTACACCTTC; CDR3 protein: CASRYGTASNYGYTF
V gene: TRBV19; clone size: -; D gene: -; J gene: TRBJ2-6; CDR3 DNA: TGTGCCAGTAGTAACAGGCGCTCTTCTGGGGCCAACGTCCTGACTTTC; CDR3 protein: CASSNRRSSGANVLTF
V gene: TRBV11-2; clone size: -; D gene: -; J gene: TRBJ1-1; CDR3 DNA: TGTGCCAGCAGCCCGCTACGTCACACTGAAGCTTTCTTT; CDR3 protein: CASSPLRHTEAFF
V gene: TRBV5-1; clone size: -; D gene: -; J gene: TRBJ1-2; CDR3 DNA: TGCGCCAGCAGCTTGGTAGGGGTTGACTATGGCTACACCTTC; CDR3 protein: CASSLVGVDYGYTF
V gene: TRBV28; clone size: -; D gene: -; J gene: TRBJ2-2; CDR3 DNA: TGTGCCAGCAGTTTAGCCAGGGAGGCCGGGGAGCTGTTTTTT; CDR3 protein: CASSLAREAGELFF
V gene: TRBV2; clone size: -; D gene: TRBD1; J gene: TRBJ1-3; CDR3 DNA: TGTGCCAGCAGTGCGGGACAGGGGGGAAACACCATATATTTT; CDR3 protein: CASSAGQGGNTIYF
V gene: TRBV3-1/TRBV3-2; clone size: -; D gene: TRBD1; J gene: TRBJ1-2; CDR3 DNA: TGTGCCAGCAGCCTCCACAGGGGGCAGAGCTATGGCTACACCTTC; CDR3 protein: CASSLHRGQSYGYTF
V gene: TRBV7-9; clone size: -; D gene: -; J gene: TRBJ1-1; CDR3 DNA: TGTGCCAGCAGCTTATATAGAGGACAGAACACTGAAGCTTTCTTT; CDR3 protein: CASSLYRGQNTEAFF
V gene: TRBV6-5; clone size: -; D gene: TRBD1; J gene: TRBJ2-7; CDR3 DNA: TGTGCCAGCAGTTACTCCAACAGGGGGAACGAGCAGTACTTC; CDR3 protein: CASSYSNRGNEQYF
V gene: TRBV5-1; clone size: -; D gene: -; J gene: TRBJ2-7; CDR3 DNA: TGCGCCAGCAGCTTGGTGGGTGGAGGCGAGCAGTACTTC; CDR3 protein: CASSLVGGGEQYF
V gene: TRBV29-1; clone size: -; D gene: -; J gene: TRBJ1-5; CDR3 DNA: TGCAGCGTTGGATCAGGGGATGTTAATCAGCCCCAGCATTTT; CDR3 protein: CSVGSGDVNQPQHF
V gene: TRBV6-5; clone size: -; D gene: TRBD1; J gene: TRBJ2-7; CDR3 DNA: TGTGCCAGCAGTAGAGACAGGGGGCACGAGCAGTACTTC; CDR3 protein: CASSRDRGHEQYF
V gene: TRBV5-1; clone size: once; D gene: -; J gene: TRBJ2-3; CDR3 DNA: TGCGCCAGCCGAACCTCTAGCGTCTACGGCACAGATACGCAGTATTTT; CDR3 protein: CASRTSSVYGTDTQYF
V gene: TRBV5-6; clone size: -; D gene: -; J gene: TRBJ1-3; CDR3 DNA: TGTGCCAGCAGCTTTACGACGGGAGGGGTTGGAAACACCATATATTTT; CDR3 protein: CASSFTTGGVGNTIYF
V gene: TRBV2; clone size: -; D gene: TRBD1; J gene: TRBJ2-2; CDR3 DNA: TGTGCCAGCTTTCAGGGACAGGGGGCAAGGACCGGGGAGCTGTTTTTT; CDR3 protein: CASFQGQGARTGELFF
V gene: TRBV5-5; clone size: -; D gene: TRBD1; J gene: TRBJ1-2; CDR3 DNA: TGTGCCAGCAGCTTTGACAGGGGGGAGTATGGCTACACCTTC; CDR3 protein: CASSFDRGEYGYTF
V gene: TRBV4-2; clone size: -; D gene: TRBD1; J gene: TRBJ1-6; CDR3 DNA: TGTGCCAGCAGCCAAGATATGGGGACAGGGACCTCACCCCTCCACTTT; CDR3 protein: CASSQDMGTGTSPLHF
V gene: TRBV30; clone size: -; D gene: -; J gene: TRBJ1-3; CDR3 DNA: TGTGCCAGCCTACAGGGTCGGAACACCATATATTTT; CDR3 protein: CASLQGRNTIYF
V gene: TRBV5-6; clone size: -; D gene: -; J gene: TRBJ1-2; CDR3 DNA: TGTGCCAGCAGCCGAGCTAACTATGGCTACACCTTC; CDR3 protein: CASSRANYGYTF
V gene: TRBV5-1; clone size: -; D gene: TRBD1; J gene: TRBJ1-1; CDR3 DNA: TGCGCCAGCAGCCTGAGGACAGGGTTCGGCACTGAAGCTTTCTTT; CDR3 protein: CASSLRTGFGTEAFF
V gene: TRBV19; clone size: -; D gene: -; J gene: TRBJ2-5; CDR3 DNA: TGTGCCAGTAGTATTGTCCGCGAGACAAATAAAGAGACCCAGTACTTC; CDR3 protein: CASSIVRETNKETQYF
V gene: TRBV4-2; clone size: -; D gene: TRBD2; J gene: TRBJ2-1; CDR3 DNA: TGTGCCAGCAGTGTTATAGCGGGAGGGTCGGATGAGCAGTTCTTC; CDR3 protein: CASSVIAGGSDEQFF
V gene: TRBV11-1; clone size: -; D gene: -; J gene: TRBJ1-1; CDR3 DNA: TGTGCCAGCAGCTTATGGGGCCGGAACACTGAAGCTTTCTTT; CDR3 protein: CASSLWGRNTEAFF
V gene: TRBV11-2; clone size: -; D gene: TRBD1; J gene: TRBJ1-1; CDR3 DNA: TGTGCCAGCAGCTTAGGTCGACAGGGGTCGCCTTTCTTT; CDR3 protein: CASSLGRQGSPFF
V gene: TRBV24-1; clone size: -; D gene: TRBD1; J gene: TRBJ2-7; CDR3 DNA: TGTGCCACCAGTGAAGGGACAGGGGAGTACGAGCAGTACTTC; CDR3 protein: CATSEGTGEYEQYF
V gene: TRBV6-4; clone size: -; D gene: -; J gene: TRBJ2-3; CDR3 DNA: TGTGCCAGCAGTAGAAGCAAAAACACAGATACGCAGTATTTT; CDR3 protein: CASSRSKNTDTQYF
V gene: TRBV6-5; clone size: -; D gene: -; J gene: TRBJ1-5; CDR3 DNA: TGTGCCAGCAGAGGACAGCCTAGCAATCAGCCCCAGCATTTT; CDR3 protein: CASRGQPSNQPQHF
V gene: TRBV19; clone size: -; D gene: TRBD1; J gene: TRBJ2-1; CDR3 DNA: TGTGCCAGTACCGGGACAGGGGGCACCTACAATGAGCAGTTCTTC; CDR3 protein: CASTGTGGTYNEQFF
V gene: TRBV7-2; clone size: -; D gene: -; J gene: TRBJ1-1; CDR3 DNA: TGTGCCAGCAGCTTAGATAAGGGGCGGGGCACTGAAGCTTTCTTT; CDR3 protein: CASSLDKGRGTEAFF
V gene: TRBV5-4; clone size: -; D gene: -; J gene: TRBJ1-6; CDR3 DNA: TGTGCCAGCAGCTCCAGGGGCTATAATTCACCCCTCCACTTT; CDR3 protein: CASSSRGYNSPLHF
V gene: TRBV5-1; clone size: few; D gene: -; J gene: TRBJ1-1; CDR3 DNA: TGCGCCAGCAGCTTGGCCTCGGACACTGAAGCTTTCTTT; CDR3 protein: CASSLASDTEAFF
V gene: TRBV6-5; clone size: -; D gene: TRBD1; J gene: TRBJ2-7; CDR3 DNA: TGTGCCAGCAGTTCCGGGACAGGGGGTCGTGAGCAGTACTTC; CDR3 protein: CASSSGTGGREQYF
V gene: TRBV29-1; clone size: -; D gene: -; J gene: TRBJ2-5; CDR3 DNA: TGCAGCGCATCCCGGGGGACCCAGTACTTC; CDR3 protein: CSASRGTQYF
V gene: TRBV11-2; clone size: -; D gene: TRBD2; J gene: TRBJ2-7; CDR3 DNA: TGTGCCAGCACCCAGCGTGTAGCGGGATCCTTCTACGAGCAGTACTTC; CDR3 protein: CASTQRVAGSFYEQYF
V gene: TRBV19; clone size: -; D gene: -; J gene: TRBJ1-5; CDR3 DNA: TGTGCCAGTAGTATGTTAGGTCGGGGGGTCTCGCCCCAGCATTTT; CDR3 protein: CASSMLGRGVSPQHF
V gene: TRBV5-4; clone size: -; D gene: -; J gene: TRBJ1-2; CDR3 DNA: TGTGCCAGCAGCTTGGTAGCGGGTTCTAACTATGGCTACACCTTC; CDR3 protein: CASSLVAGSNYGYTF
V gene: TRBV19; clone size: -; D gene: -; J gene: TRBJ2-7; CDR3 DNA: TGTGCCACAACCGGGAACTCCTACGAGCAGTACTTC; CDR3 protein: CATTGNSYEQYF
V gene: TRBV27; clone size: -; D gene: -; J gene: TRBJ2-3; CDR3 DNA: TGTGCCAGCAGTTTGTTTGCGGGGTTCACAGATACGCAGTATTTT; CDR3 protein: CASSLFAGFTDTQYF